This TCR beta chain was observed in a study of radiotherapy plus CTLA-4 blockade in lung cancer. Overall study: Objective response rate was roughly 19%; disease control rate, approximately 30%. Whole-study results and caveats: The study found tumor-derived TCR clones expanded in blood after radiotherapy plus ipilimumab.

CTLA-4 blockade using ipilimumab, together with focal radiation, was received by patients with chemo-refractory metastatic non-small-cell lung cancer. Data came from immunoSEQ multiplex PCR; TCRdb stores just in-frame clones and leaves some out. The sample carries around 70,000 clones, about 83% recorded once. A note on this clone: What it binds is not known.

The CDR3 has 15 amino acids. CDR1 SGHAT and CDR2 FQNNGV come from the germline V gene. Specimen: peripheral blood, collected from a patient treated with radiotherapy plus ipilimumab. The receptor was isolated from a human donor with non-small cell lung cancer who had a partial response to radiotherapy plus ipilimumab. The rearrangement joins TRBV11-2 to TRBJ2-5; D unclear. The DNA end is a closer match to TRBJ2-7, so the J assignment may be wrong. DNA of the CDR3: TGTGCCAGCAGCTTATTGTCGGTCTCGTCCTACGAGCAGTACTTC. Translated, it gives CASSLLSVSSYEQYF.